This TCR beta chain was profiled in a study of control samples from healthy donors and cancer patients. Sequenced by immunoSEQ multiplex PCR; TCRdb stores in-frame clones only, minus some. The repertoire holds about 120,000 clones, with more than 80% as singletons. Between the trimmed V and J ends, which lost 2 bases and 4 bases, there was a span of 10 bases. Germline-derived CDR1 and CDR2 are SGHDT and YYEEEE. The CDR3 is 15 amino acids. This receptor was obtained from a man between 50 and 59 years old in good health. Sequencing was done on a sample of blood. The V gene is TRBV5-6, the J gene TRBJ2-6; a weak D match, TRBD1 (5 bases). The CDR3, as DNA: TGTGCCAGCAGCTTAGGGGATTCCGGGGCCAACGTCCTGACTTTC. This translates into CASSLGDSGANVLTF.